A selection of T cell receptor beta chains follows, all from one sample in a study of blood T cells in healthy people across ages. TCRdb re-called the 5' RACE reads through MiXCR, storing one row per CDR3 protein. Altogether some 700,000 distinct CDR3 sequences are present, about 20% being singletons, with the ten largest covering about 20%. The sample consisted of blood. Every receptor here comes from a man in his 70s in good health. Each CDR3 is given with its conserved first and last residue. A D gene is named only where the DNA matches it firmly. Clone size is shown for a subset of rows, as once, few, many or a class of expanded clone.

j_call d_call cdr3_length clone_size v_call cdr3_aa cdr3_nt
TRBJ2-1 TRBD1 14 NA TRBV20-1 CSAPGQGLRNEQFF TGCAGTGCCCCGGGACAGGGATTGAGAAATGAGCAGTTCTTC
TRBJ2-3 NA 14 NA TRBV5-1 CASSLGQHTDTQYF TGCGCCAGCAGCTTGGGACAGCACACAGATACGCAGTATTTT
TRBJ2-3 NA 13 NA TRBV14 CASSQDRKETQYF TGTGCCAGCAGCCAAGATCGGAAGGAAACGCAGTATTTT
TRBJ2-5 TRBD1 14 few TRBV7-9 CASSHRGQKETQYF TGTGCCAGCAGCCACAGGGGGCAAAAAGAGACCCAGTACTTC
TRBJ1-2 NA 15 few TRBV29-1 CSVGPSLAGNYGYTF TGCAGCGTTGGGCCCTCCCTAGCTGGAAACTATGGCTACACCTTC
TRBJ2-1 NA 14 NA TRBV28 CASSFPDSMDEQFF TGTGCCAGCAGTTTTCCGGACAGTATGGATGAGCAGTTCTTC
TRBJ2-1 TRBD2 18 NA TRBV7-8 CASSAPGLAGPRNNEQFF TGTGCCAGCAGCGCCCCGGGACTAGCGGGCCCTAGGAACAATGAGCAGTTCTTC
TRBJ1-2 NA 14 few TRBV4-3 CASSQTTENYGYTF TGCGCCAGCAGCCAAACGACAGAAAACTATGGCTACACCTTC
TRBJ2-3 NA 12 NA TRBV28 CASRPGQDTQYF TGTGCCAGCAGACCTGGGCAAGATACGCAGTATTTT
TRBJ1-2 NA 15 few TRBV4-3 CASSQDRIANYGYTF TGCGCCAGCAGCCAAGATCGGATTGCTAACTATGGCTACACCTTC
TRBJ1-1 NA 12 NA TRBV13 CATSAVNTEAFF TGTGCTACCTCCGCGGTGAACACTGAAGCTTTCTTT
TRBJ2-7 NA 12 NA TRBV6-2/TRBV6-3 CASEQGAHEQYF TGTGCCAGCGAACAGGGAGCCCACGAGCAGTACTTC
TRBJ2-5 TRBD1 14 few TRBV28 CASVWKTGEETQYF TGTGCCAGCGTATGGAAGACAGGGGAAGAGACCCAGTACTTC
TRBJ1-1 NA 13 many TRBV18 CASSEGANTEAFF TGTGCCAGCAGCGAGGGAGCTAACACTGAAGCTTTCTTT
TRBJ2-3 NA 14 few TRBV12-3/TRBV12-4 CASSLEGASDTQYF TGTGCCAGCAGTTTAGAGGGAGCCTCAGATACGCAGTATTTT
TRBJ2-3 NA 12 few TRBV6-1 CASSNTADTQYF TGTGCCAGCAGTAACACTGCAGATACGCAGTATTTT
TRBJ1-4 NA 14 few TRBV6-6 CASNPDSDRPGLFF TGTGCCAGCAACCCCGACAGTGACCGACCGGGACTGTTTTTT
TRBJ2-1 NA 13 many TRBV6-2/TRBV6-3 CASSLGETNEQFF TGTGCCAGCTCCCTCGGGGAAACCAATGAGCAGTTCTTC
TRBJ2-1 TRBD2 16 NA TRBV5-1 CASSSLSGGPLDEQFF TGCGCCAGCAGCTCCCTTAGCGGGGGGCCCTTAGATGAGCAGTTCTTC
TRBJ2-7 NA 12 many TRBV7-9 CASSPTMAEQYF TGTGCCAGCAGCCCGACAATGGCCGAGCAGTACTTC
TRBJ2-2 NA 14 few TRBV19 CASSTSGNTGELFF TGTGCCAGTAGTACCTCAGGGAACACCGGGGAGCTGTTTTTT
TRBJ2-3 NA 12 NA TRBV10-3 CAISGAADTQYF TGTGCCATCAGTGGAGCCGCAGATACGCAGTATTTT
TRBJ1-4 NA 16 few TRBV4-1 CASSQDRSRRNEKLFF TGCGCCAGCAGCCAAGACCGATCGCGCAGGAATGAAAAACTGTTTTTT
TRBJ2-3 TRBD2 20 many TRBV12-3/TRBV12-4 CASSLGRGRPRVEDTDTQYF TGTGCCAGCAGTTTGGGACGCGGGAGACCCCGCGTTGAGGACACAGATACGCAGTATTTT
TRBJ2-1 TRBD2 18 many TRBV5-1 CASSLATVAGIVGNEQFF TGCGCCAGCAGCTTGGCCACGGTAGCGGGAATAGTCGGGAATGAGCAGTTCTTC
TRBJ2-3 NA 15 few TRBV20-1 CSARSRSGRTDTQYF TGCAGTGCTAGATCGCGCTCAGGGAGGACAGATACGCAGTATTTT
TRBJ2-1 NA 16 once TRBV4-2 CASSQALGTGNNEQFF TGTGCCAGCAGCCAAGCCCTGGGGACGGGGAACAATGAGCAGTTCTTC
TRBJ2-3 NA 15 few TRBV9 CASSVVSGGTDTQYF TGTGCCAGCAGCGTAGTTTCGGGGGGCACAGATACGCAGTATTTT
TRBJ1-4 NA 14 few TRBV12-3/TRBV12-4 CASGLTVQGEKLFF TGTGCCAGCGGTCTCACCGTGCAGGGGGAAAAACTGTTTTTT
TRBJ2-1 TRBD2 16 few TRBV7-3 CASSPQPGLAWNEQFF TGTGCCAGCAGCCCACAGCCGGGACTAGCGTGGAATGAGCAGTTCTTC
TRBJ1-1 TRBD1 12 once TRBV29-1 CSVWDSNTEAFF TGCAGCGTGTGGGACAGCAACACTGAAGCTTTCTTT
TRBJ2-7 NA 14 NA TRBV3-1 CASSRLRSSYEQYF TGTGCCAGCAGCCGCCTCAGGAGTTCCTACGAGCAGTACTTC
TRBJ2-1 NA 17 few TRBV24-1 CATSDPTGTKSYNEQFF TGTGCCACCAGTGACCCAACCGGGACGAAATCCTACAATGAGCAGTTCTTC
TRBJ2-1 TRBD2 16 many TRBV18 CASSPTSGSGYNEQFF TGTGCCAGCTCACCTACTAGCGGGAGTGGCTACAATGAGCAGTTCTTC
TRBJ1-2 NA 13 NA TRBV3-1 CASSPGLRHGYTF TGTGCCAGCAGCCCGGGACTCCGGCATGGCTACACCTTC
TRBJ1-2 NA 13 NA TRBV5-1 CASSLRRGDGYAF TGCGCCAGCAGCTTACGGAGAGGAGATGGCTACGCCTTC
TRBJ1-3 TRBD1 15 few TRBV7-2 CASSFARGTVNTIYF TGTGCCAGCAGCTTTGCCAGGGGGACGGTGAACACCATATATTTT
TRBJ1-5 NA 13 NA TRBV2 CASSTNSNQPQHF TGTGCCAGCAGTACGAATAGCAATCAGCCCCAGCATTTT
TRBJ2-1 TRBD2 13 few TRBV11-2 CASSLDLAGGPFF TGTGCCAGCAGCTTAGATCTTGCGGGAGGACCGTTCTTC
TRBJ1-3 NA 15 many TRBV4-1 CASSHGWETGNTIYF TGCGCCAGCAGCCACGGCTGGGAAACTGGAAACACCATATATTTT